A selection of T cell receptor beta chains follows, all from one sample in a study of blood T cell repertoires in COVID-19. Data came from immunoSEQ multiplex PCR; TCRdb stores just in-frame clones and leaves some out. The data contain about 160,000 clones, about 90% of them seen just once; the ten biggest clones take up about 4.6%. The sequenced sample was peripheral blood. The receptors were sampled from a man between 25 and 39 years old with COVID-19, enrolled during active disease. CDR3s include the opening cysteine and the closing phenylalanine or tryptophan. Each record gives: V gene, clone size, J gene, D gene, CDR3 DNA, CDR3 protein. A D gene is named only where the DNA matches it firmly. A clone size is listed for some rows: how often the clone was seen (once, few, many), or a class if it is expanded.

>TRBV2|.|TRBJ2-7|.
TGTGCCAGCACCCGCCGAGGGACGGGGGTCGAGCAGTACTTC
CASTRRGTGVEQYF
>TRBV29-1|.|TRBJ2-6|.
TGCAGCGTTGACCTCTCTGGGGCCAACGTCCTGACTTTC
CSVDLSGANVLTF
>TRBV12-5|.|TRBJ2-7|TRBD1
TGTGCTAGTGGCCCTGGACAGGGAAGGAACGAGCAGTACTTC
CASGPGQGRNEQYF
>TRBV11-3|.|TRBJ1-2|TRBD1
TGTGCCAGCAGCTTGACAGGGGGAAGAGGCTACACCTTC
CASSLTGGRGYTF
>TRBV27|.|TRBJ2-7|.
TGTGCCAGCGCCTATGGGGGGGGCGGTGGCTACGAGCAGTACTTC
CASAYGGGGGYEQYF
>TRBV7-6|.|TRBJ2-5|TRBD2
TGTGCCAGCAGCTTAGCGTCGCTAGCGGGCCTACAAGAGACCCAGTACTTC
CASSLASLAGLQETQYF
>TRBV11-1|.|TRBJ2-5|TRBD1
TGTGCCAGCAGCCTCACGACAGGGATCAGAGAGACCCAGTACTTC
CASSLTTGIRETQYF
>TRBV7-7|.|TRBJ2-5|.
TGTGCCAGCAGCCCTATGGGAGGGGGAGAGACCCAGTACTTC
CASSPMGGGETQYF
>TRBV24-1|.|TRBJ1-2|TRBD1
TGTGCCACCAGTGATCCGAGCCGGGACAGTCTCATCTATGGCTACACCTTC
CATSDPSRDSLIYGYTF
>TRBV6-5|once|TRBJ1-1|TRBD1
TGTGCCAGCACCCTAGGGGGCGAGAACACTGAAGCTTTCTTT
CASTLGGENTEAFF
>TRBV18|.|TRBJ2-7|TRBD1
TGTGCCAGCTCACAGACACGGGACAGACCTCGGGAGCAGTACTTC
CASSQTRDRPREQYF
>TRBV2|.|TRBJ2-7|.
TGTGCCAGCCGTGAGAACTCGGACGAGCAGTACTTC
CASRENSDEQYF
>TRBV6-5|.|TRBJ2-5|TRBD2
TGTGCCAGCAGCCCCGGGACTAGCGGGAGAGAGACCCAGTACTTC
CASSPGTSGRETQYF
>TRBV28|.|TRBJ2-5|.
TGTGCCAGCAGTTTAAACCATCTAGGCGGGGAGACCCAGTACTTC
CASSLNHLGGETQYF
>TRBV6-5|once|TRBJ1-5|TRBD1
TGTGCCAGCAGCCCGGACAGGGCCTTTGAGCCCCAGCATTTT
CASSPDRAFEPQHF
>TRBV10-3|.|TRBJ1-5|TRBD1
TGTGCCATCAGTTCACAGGGGACCAACAATCAGCCCCAGCATTTT
CAISSQGTNNQPQHF
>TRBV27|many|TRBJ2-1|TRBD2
TGTGCCGTCGGGGAGGGGAATGAGCAGTTCTTC
CAVGEGNEQFF
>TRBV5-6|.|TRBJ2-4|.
TGTGCCAGCAGCTTTGGACAATTGATAGCCAAAAACATTCAGTACTTC
CASSFGQLIAKNIQYF
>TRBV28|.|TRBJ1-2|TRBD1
TGTGCCAGCACCTGGGACAGTTCCTATGGCTACACCTTC
CASTWDSSYGYTF
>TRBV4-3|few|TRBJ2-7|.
TGCGCCAGCAGCCGAGAACAACGGAGTACCTACGAGCAGTACTTC
CASSREQRSTYEQYF
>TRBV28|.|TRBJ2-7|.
TGTGCCAGCAGTTTATCTGCAGGATTATACAACGAGCAGTACTTC
CASSLSAGLYNEQYF
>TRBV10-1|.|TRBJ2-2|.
TGCGCCAGCAGTGAGATTAGTAAGAACACCGGGGAGCTGTTTTTT
CASSEISKNTGELFF
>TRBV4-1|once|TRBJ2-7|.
TGCGCCAGCAGCCTAGAAACGACAGCATACGAGCAGTACTTC
CASSLETTAYEQYF
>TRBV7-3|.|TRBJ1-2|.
TGTGCCAGCAGCTTAAACGGGGGTCGGGATGGCTACACCTTC
CASSLNGGRDGYTF
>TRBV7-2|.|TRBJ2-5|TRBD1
TGTGCCAGCAGACCACCGGGACAGGGTCTGGAGACCCAGTACTTC
CASRPPGQGLETQYF
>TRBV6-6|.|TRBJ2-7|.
TGTGCCAGCTACGGGGAGTCCTACGAGCAGTACTTC
CASYGESYEQYF
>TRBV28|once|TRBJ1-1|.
TGTGCCAGCACGCCGAGTTCAGAGGTCGGCCCTGAAGCTTTCTTT
CASTPSSEVGPEAFF
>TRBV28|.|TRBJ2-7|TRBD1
TGTGCCAGCAGGCACTCCCGGACAGGAAGGTACGAGCAGTACTTC
CASRHSRTGRYEQYF